Detailed here is one TCR beta chain. Its antigen is unknown. Per-nucleotide qualities are absent, and no much larger clonotype sits a single base away. The data are from a study of T cell responses to AZD1222 COVID-19 vaccine (dated by TCRdb to the early 2020s). Study-wide context: AZD1222 recipients with second doses at about 4 weeks or about 12 weeks were pooled, because spike-specific TCR depth and breadth did not differ between schedules. Trial participants were enrolled by age into 18-55, 56-69 and 70-plus year subgroups, with about 150, 28 and 57 TCR-sequenced participants respectively. A total of roughly 240 trial participants underwent TCR sequencing, of whom some 210 received two doses of AZD1222 and about 25 received two doses of the MenACWY control vaccine.

The time point label on this specimen signifies: baseline before first vaccination. The vaccinee samples were drawn from two UK trials, COV001 and COV002, one of which was a single-blind randomized controlled phase 2/3 trial testing AZD1222 (ChAdOx1 nCoV-19) in healthy adults. For TCRbeta chain sequencing, PBMC samples were collected from trial participants at day 0 and at day 28 after the second dose. Broad study findings and their caveats: Reportedly, almost half of the unique spike-specific TCRs recognized epitopes lying outside the regions that are mutated in the B.1.351 and B.1.1.7 variants. Because no day 14 peak-response samples were available, the repertoires could be characterized only after the peak T cell response. Conclusions about previously exposed vaccinees were limited because only six or seven AZD1222 recipients were SARS-CoV-2 seropositive at baseline. Participants were mostly white British and included more females than males, and it was suggested by the authors that clonal diversity may have been underestimated. In the small 56-69-year group, the increase in depth fell short of significance, most likely because of low power. After two AZD1222 doses, spike-specific TCR breadth and depth were significantly higher than at day 0 and than in MenACWY recipients. The whole spike protein was spanned by vaccine-associated CD4 TCRs, and dominant responses were seen in regions 160-218 and 743-854.

The CDR3 regions of human TCRbeta chains were analyzed by immunosequencing. Regarding the original processing steps: TCRs in the repertoires were matched against a reference library of SARS-CoV-2-specific TCRs that had been generated with the MIRA antigen-specificity platform. Breadth meant the fraction of unique TCRs that were SARS-CoV-2-associated, whereas depth meant the fraction of total T cells that were SARS-CoV-2-associated. Using the MIRA data, every spike-specific TCR was mapped to the spike region that the TCR reacted to and assigned to either a CD4 or a CD8 class. Log10-transformed breadth and depth values were compared by one-way ANOVA with Sidak's multiple comparisons tests. TCRdb carries this immuneACCESS record with in-frame sequences only. Its versions omit some clonotypes, under half of them owing to an unresolved V gene in the studies checked, with the rest unexplained. V, J and clone size are those of that table, while D and trimming were read from the DNA. This sample comprises 200,000 or so clones, around 94% of them detected only once. Of the sample, roughly 10% falls within the top ten clones.

Sequences were derived from peripheral blood, sampled on day 0 of AZD1222 vaccination. This sequence originates from an adult in good health.

The nucleotides read TGTGCCAGCAGCCCCTCTGGAAACACCATATATTTT. Translated, this gives CASSPSGNTIYF. The chain uses TRBV12-3 or TRBV12-4 and TRBJ1-3, with no reliable assignment of the D segment. CDR3 length: 12 amino acids, cysteine to phenylalanine. Of the read, only the CDR3 DNA is kept; its 36 bases are in frame from base 1. Trimming at the junction amounts to 6 bases on V and 0 bases on J, and the germline ends lie 3 bases apart.